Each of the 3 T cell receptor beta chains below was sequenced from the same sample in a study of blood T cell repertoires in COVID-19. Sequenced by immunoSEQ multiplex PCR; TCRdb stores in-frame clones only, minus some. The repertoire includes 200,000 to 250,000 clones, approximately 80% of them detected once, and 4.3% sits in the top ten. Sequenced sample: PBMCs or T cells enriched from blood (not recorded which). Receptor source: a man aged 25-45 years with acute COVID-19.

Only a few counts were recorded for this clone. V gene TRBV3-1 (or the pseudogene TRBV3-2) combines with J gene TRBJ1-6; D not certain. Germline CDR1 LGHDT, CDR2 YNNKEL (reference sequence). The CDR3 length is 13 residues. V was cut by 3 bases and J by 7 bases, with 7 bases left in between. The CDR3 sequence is CASSQGRNSPLHF. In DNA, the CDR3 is TGTGCCAGCAGCCAGGGGAGAAATTCACCCCTCCACTTT.

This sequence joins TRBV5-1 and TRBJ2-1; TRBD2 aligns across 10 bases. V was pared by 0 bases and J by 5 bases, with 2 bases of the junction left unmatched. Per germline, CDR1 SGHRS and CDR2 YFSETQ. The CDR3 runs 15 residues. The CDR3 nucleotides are TGCGCCAGCAGCTTGGGGGGACTAGCGCACAATGAGCAGTTCTTC. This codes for CASSLGGLAHNEQFF.

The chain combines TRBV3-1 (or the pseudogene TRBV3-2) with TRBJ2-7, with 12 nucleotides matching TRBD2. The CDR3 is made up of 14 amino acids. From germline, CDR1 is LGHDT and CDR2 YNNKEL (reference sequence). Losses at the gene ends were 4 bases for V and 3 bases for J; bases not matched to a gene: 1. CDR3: CASSRLAGVYEQYF. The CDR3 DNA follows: TGTGCCAGCAGCCGACTAGCGGGGGTCTACGAGCAGTACTTC.